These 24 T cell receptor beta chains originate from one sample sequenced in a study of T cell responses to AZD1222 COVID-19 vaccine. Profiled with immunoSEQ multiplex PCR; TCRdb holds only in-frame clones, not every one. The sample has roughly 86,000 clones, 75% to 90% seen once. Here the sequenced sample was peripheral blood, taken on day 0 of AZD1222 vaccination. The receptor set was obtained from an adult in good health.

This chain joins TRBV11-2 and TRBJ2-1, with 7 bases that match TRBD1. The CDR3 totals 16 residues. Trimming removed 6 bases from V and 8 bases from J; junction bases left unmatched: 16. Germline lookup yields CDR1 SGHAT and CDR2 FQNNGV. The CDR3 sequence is CASSPSGGTMGDEQFF. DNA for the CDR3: TGTGCCAGCAGTCCATCAGGGGGAACAATGGGGGATGAGCAGTTCTTC.

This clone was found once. DNA for the CDR3: TGTGCCAGCAGTGAAGCTTGGGGAGGAGGGGTAAATTCACCCCTCCACTTT. Its protein product is CASSEAWGGGVNSPLHF. The chain carries TRBV2 and TRBJ1-6; D might be TRBD1 (5 bases). With 0 bases removed from V and 7 bases from J, the gap between germline ends came to 16 bases. The CDR3 is made up of 17 amino acids. Germline-derived CDR1 and CDR2 are SNHLY and FYNNEI.

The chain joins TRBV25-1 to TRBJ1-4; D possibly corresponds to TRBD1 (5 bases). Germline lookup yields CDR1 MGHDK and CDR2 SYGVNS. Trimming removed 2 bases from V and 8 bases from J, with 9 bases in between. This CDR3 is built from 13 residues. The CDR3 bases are TGTGCCAGCAGTGAAGGACACCGGGAAAAACTGTTTTTT. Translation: CASSEGHREKLFF.

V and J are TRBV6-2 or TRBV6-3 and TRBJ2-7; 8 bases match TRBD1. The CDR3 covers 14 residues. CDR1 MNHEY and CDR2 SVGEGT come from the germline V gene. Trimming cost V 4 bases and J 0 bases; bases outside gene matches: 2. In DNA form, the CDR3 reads TGTGCCAGCAGTTGGGGGACAGGCTCCTACGAGCAGTACTTC. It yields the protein CASSWGTGSYEQYF.

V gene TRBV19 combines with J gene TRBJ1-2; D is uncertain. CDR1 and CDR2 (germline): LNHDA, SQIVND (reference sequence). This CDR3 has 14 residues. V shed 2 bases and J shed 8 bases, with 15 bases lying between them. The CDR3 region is CASSINDALRGYTF. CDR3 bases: TGTGCCAGTAGTATAAATGATGCTCTTCGGGGCTACACCTTC.

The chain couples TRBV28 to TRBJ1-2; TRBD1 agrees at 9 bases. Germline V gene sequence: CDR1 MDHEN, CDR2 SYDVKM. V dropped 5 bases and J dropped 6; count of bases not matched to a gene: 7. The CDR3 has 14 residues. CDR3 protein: CASSNTGTGNGYTF. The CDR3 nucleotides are TGTGCCAGCAGTAATACGGGGACAGGGAATGGCTACACCTTC.

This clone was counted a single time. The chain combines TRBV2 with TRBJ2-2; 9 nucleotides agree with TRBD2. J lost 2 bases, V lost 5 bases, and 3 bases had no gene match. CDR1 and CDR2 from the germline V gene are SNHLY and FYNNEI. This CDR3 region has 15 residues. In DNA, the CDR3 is TGTGCCAGCAGTCCCGGGACTAGCAACACCGGGGAGCTGTTTTTT. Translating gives CASSPGTSNTGELFF.

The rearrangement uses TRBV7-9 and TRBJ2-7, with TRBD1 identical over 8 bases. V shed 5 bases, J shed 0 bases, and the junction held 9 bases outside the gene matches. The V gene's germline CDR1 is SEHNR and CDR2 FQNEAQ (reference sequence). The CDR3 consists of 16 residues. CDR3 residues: CASSPPGTGRSYEQYF. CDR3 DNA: TGTGCCAGCAGCCCCCCCGGGACAGGCCGCTCCTACGAGCAGTACTTC.

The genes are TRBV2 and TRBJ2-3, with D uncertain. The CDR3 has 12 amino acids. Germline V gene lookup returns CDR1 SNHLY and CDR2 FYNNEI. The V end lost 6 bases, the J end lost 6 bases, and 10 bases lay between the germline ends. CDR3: CASSVSRDTQYF. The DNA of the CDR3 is TGTGCCAGCAGCGTTTCAAGGGATACGCAGTATTTT. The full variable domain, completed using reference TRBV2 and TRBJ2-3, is EPEVTQTPSHQVTQMGQEVILRCVPISNHLYFYWYRQILGQKVEFLVSFYNNEISEKSEIFDDQFSVERPDGSNFTLKIRSTKLEDSAMYFCASSVSRDTQYFGPGTRLTVL.

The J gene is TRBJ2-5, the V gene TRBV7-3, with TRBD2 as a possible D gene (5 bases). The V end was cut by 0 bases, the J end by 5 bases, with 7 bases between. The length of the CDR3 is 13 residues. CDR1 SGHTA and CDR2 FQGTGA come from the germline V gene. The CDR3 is CASSLTSGETQYF. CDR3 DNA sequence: TGTGCCAGCAGCTTAACGTCGGGGGAGACCCAGTACTTC. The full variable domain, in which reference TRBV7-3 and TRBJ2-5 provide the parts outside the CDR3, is GAGVSQTPSNKVTEKGKYVELRCDPISGHTALYWYRQSLGQGPEFLIYFQGTGAADDSGLPNDRFFAVRPEGSVSTLKIQRTERGDSAVYLCASSLTSGETQYFGPGTRLLVL.

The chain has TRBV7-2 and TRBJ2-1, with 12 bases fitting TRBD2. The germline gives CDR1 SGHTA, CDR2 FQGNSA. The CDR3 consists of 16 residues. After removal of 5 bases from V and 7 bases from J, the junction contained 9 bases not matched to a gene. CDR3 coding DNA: TGTGCCAGCAGCGGACGACTAGCGGGAGTGTGGAATGAGCAGTTCTTC. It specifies CASSGRLAGVWNEQFF. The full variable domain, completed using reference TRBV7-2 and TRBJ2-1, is GAGVSQSPSNKVTEKGKDVELRCDPISGHTALYWYRQSLGQGLEFLIYFQGNSAPDKSGLPSDRFSAERTGGSVSTLTIQRTQQEDSAVYLCASSGRLAGVWNEQFFGPGTRLTVL.

The CDR3 DNA is TGTGCCAGCAGCCCCGGGACAGGGGGCCTTCGGGATGAGCAGTTCTTC. This gives the protein CASSPGTGGLRDEQFF. V gene TRBV5-5 combines with J gene TRBJ2-1; 12 positions match TRBD1. Trimming took 4 bases from V and 8 from J; bases not matched to a gene: 10. Germline CDR1 is SGHKS and CDR2 is YYEKEE (reference sequence). This CDR3 has 16 residues. The full variable domain, with the rest looked up from reference TRBV5-5 and TRBJ2-1, is DAGVTQSPTHLIKTRGQQVTLRCSPISGHKSVSWYQQVLGQGPQFIFQYYEKEERGRGNFPDRFSARQFPNYSSELNVNALLLGDSALYLCASSPGTGGLRDEQFFGPGTRLTVL.

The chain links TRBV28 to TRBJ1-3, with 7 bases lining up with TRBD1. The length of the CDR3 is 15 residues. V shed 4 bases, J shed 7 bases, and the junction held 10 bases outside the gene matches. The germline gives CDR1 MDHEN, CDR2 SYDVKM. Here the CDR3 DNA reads TGTGCCAGCAGTTCGGGACAGCCCTCCTTGAACACCATATATTTT. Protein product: CASSSGQPSLNTIYF. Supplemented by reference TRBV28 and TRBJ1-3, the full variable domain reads DVKVTQSSRYLVKRTGEKVFLECVQDMDHENMFWYRQDPGLGLRLIYFSYDVKMKEKGDIPEGYSVSREKKERFSLILESASTNQTSMYLCASSSGQPSLNTIYFGEGSWLTVV.

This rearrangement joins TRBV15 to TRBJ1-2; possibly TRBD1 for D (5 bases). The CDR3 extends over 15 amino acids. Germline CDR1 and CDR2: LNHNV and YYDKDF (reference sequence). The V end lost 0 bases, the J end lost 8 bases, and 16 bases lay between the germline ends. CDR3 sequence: CATSREGTRGDGYTF. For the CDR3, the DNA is TGTGCCACCAGCAGAGAAGGGACGCGGGGGGACGGCTACACCTTC.

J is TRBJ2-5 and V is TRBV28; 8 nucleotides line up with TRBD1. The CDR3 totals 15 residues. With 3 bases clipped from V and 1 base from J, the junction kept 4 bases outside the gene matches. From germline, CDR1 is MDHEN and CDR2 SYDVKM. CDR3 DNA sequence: TGTGCCAGCAGTTTCTACAGGGGGACCCAAGAGACCCAGTACTTC. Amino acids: CASSFYRGTQETQYF.

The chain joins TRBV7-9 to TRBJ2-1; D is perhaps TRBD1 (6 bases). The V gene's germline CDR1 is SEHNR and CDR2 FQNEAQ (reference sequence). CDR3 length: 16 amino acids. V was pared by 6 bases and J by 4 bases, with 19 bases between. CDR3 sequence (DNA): TGTGCCAGCAGGGGACGGACAGAAACGGGATACAATGAGCAGTTCTTC. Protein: CASRGRTETGYNEQFF. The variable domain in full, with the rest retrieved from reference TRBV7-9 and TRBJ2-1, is DTGVSQNPRHKITKRGQNVTFRCDPISEHNRLYWYRQTLGQGPEFLTYFQNEAQLEKSRLLSDRFSAERPKGSFSTLEIQRTEQGDSAMYLCASRGRTETGYNEQFFGPGTRLTVL.

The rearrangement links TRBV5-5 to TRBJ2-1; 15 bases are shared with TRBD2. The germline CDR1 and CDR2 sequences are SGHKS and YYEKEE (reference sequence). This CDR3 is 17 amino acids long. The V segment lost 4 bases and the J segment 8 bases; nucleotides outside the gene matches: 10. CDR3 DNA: TGTGCCAGCAGCCGGGACCCGGGACTAGCGGGAGGATATGAGCAGTTCTTC. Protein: CASSRDPGLAGGYEQFF.

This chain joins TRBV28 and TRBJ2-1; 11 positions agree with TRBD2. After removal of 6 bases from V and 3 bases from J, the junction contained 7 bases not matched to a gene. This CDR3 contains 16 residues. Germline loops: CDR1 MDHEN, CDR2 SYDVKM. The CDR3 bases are TGTGCCAGCAGCAATAGCGGGAGGGCCGGCTACAATGAGCAGTTCTTC. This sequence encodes CASSNSGRAGYNEQFF.

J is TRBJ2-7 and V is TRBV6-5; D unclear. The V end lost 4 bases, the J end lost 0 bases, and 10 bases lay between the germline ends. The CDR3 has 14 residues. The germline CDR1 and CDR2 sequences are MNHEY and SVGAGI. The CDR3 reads CASSSGPPSYEQYF. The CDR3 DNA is TGTGCCAGCAGTTCCGGACCCCCCTCCTACGAGCAGTACTTC.

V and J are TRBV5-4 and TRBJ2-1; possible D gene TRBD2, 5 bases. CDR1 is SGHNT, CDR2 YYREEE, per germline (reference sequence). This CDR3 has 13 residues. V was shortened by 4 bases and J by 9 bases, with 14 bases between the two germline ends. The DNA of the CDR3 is TGTGCCAGCAGCGGAGGAGCGGCGGGTGAGCAGTTCTTC. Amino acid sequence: CASSGGAAGEQFF.

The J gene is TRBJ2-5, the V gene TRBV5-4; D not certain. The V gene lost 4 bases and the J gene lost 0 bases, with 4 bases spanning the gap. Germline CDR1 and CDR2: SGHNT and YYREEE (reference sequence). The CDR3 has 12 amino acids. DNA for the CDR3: TGTGCCAGCAGCGCTGACCAAGAGACCCAGTACTTC. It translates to CASSADQETQYF.

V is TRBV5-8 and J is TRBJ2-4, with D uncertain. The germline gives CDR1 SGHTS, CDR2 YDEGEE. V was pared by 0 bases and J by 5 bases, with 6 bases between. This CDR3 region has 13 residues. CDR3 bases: TGTGCCAGCAGCTTGGCAGGAGAAAACATTCAGTACTTC. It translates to CASSLAGENIQYF.

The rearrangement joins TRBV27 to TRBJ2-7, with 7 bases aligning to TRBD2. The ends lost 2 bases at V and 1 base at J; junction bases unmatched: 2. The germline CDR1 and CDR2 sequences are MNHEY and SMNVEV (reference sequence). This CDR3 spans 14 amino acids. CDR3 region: CASSLGGSSYEQYF. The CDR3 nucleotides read TGTGCCAGCAGTTTAGGCGGGAGTTCCTACGAGCAGTACTTC.

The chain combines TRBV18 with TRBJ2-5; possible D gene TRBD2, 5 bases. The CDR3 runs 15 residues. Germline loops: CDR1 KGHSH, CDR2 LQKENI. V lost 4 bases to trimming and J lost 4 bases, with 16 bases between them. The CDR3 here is CASSLLKASGETQYF. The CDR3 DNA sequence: TGTGCCAGCTCACTCCTCAAGGCCAGCGGAGAGACCCAGTACTTC.